These 5 T cell receptor beta chains originate from one sample sequenced in a study of T cell repertoires in cytomegalovirus infection. In TCRdb, the reads were re-called with MiXCR into one record per CDR3 protein. The sample holds about 260,000 distinct CDR3 sequences, around 13% seen once. Sequenced: PBMCs. The receptor source for this set is a human donor in good health (CMV status not recorded). Some clones in this sample may be carry-over from other donors' samples.

This clonotype was counted only a few times. DNA for the CDR3: TGTGCCAGCCAGGCCGGGCAGGGTTACACCGGGGAGCTGTTTTTT. Translation gives CASQAGQGYTGELFF. V usage is TRBV6-1 and J usage is TRBJ2-2, with D possibly matching TRBD1 (5 bases). The CDR3 is 15 amino acids. The V end was cut by 8 bases, the J end by 3 bases, with 16 bases between. The V gene's germline CDR1 is MNHNS and CDR2 SASEGT.

The chain is built from TRBV24-1 and TRBJ2-1; TRBD1 aligns across 8 bases. The germline V gene encodes CDR1 KGHDR and CDR2 SFDVKD. The V and J ends lost 5 bases and 6 bases, in that order; junction bases with no gene match: 5. This CDR3 is built from 14 residues. The CDR3 loop is CATSVKTGVNEQFF. The CDR3 DNA sequence: TGTGCCACCAGTGTAAAGACAGGGGTCAATGAGCAGTTCTTC.

The chain carries TRBV5-8 and TRBJ2-7, with D perhaps TRBD1 (5 bases). CDR3 length: 14 residues. Germline CDR1 and CDR2: SGHTS and YDEGEE. Trimming pared 3 bases from V and 1 base from J, leaving 11 bases between. Here the CDR3 reads CASSSRQGSYEQYF. The CDR3 DNA follows: TGTGCCAGCAGCTCCCGCCAGGGATCCTACGAGCAGTACTTC. Filled out from reference TRBV5-8 and TRBJ2-7, the complete variable domain reads EAGVTQSPTHLIKTRGQQATLRCSPISGHTSVYWYQQALGLGLQFLLWYDEGEERNRGNFPPRFSGRQFPNYSSELNVNALELEDSALYLCASSSRQGSYEQYFGPGTRLTVT.

This clonotype was found many times. The CDR3 loop reads CASSWSDYSSSYNEQFF. The CDR3 DNA reads TGTGCCAGCAGTTGGTCCGACTATTCCAGCTCCTACAATGAGCAGTTCTTC. V gene TRBV6-1 combines with J gene TRBJ2-1, with D tentatively TRBD2 (5 bases). Per germline, CDR1 MNHNS and CDR2 SASEGT. The CDR3 is made up of 17 amino acids. Trimming left V 5 bases short and J 0 bases short, with 17 bases between.

V is TRBV20-1 and J is TRBJ2-7; 11 bases match TRBD2. Looked up from germline, CDR1 is DFQATT and CDR2 is SNEGSKA (reference sequence). The CDR3 covers 15 residues. Trimming at V came to 1 base and at J to 7 bases, leaving 9 bases not matched to a gene. This CDR3 is CSARAPLAGGEEQYF. The CDR3 DNA reads as TGCAGTGCTAGAGCACCCCTAGCGGGAGGAGAAGAGCAGTACTTC.